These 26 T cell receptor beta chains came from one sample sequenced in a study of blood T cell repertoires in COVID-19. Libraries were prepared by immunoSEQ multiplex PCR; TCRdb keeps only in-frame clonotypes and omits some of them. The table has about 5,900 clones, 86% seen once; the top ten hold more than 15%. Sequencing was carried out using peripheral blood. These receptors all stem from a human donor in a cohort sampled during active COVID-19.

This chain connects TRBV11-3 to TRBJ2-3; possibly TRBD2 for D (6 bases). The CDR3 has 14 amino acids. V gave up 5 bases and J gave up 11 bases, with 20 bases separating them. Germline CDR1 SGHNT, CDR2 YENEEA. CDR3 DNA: TGTGCCAGCAGCGCCGGACCCAATCCGGGGGTGCAGTATTTT. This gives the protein CASSAGPNPGVQYF.

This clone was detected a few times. For the CDR3, the DNA is TGTGCCAGTAGTCCGGGACAGGGTAAACTCACCGAGCAGTACTTC. Translated, it gives CASSPGQGKLTEQYF. The V and J genes are TRBV19 and TRBJ2-7; 9 bases match TRBD1. V dropped 5 bases and J dropped 6; count of bases not matched to a gene: 11. CDR3 length: 15 amino acids. CDR1 and CDR2 from the germline V gene are LNHDA and SQIVND (reference sequence).

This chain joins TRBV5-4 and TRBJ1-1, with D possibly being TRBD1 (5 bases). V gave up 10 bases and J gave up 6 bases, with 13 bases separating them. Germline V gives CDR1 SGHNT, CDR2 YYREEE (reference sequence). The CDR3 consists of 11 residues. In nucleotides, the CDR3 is TGTGCCGGTTCGGGGGGTCCTGAAGCTTTCTTT. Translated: CAGSGGPEAFF.

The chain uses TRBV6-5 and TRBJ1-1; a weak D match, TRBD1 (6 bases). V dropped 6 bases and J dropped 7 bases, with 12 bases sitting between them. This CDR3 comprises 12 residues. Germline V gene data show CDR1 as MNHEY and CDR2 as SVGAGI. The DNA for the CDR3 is TGTGCCAGCAGACAGGGCCTTTTTGAAGCTTTCTTT. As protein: CASRQGLFEAFF.

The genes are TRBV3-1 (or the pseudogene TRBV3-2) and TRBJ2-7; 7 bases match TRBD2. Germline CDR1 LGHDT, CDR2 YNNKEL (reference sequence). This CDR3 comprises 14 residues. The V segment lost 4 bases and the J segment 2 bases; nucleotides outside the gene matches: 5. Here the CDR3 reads CASSPWTRTYEQYF. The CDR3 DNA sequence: TGTGCCAGCAGCCCATGGACTAGGACCTACGAGCAGTACTTC.

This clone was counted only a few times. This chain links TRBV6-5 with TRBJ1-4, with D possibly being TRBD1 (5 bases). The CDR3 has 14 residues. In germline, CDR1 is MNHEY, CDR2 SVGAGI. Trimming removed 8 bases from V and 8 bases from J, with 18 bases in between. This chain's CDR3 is CASGIGPRGEKLFF. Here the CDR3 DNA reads TGTGCCAGCGGAATCGGTCCAAGGGGAGAAAAACTGTTTTTT.

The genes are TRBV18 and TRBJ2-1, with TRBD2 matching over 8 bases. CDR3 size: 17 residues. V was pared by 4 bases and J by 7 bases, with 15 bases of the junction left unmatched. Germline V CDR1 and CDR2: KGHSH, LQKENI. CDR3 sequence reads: CASSHGLGGGSKNEQFF. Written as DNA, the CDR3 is TGTGCCAGCTCACACGGACTAGGCGGGGGGAGTAAGAATGAGCAGTTCTTC.

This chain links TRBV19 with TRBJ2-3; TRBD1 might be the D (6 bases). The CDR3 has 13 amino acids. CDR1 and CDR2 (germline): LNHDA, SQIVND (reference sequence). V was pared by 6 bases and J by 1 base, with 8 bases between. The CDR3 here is CASRRTGTDTQYF. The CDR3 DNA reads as TGTGCCAGTAGACGGACAGGCACAGATACGCAGTATTTT.

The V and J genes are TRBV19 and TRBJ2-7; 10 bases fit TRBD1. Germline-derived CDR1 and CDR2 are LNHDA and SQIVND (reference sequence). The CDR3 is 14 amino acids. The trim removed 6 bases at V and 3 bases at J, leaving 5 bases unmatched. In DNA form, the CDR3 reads TGTGCCAGTAGGAGACAGGGGGCCTTCTACGAGCAGTACTTC. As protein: CASRRQGAFYEQYF.

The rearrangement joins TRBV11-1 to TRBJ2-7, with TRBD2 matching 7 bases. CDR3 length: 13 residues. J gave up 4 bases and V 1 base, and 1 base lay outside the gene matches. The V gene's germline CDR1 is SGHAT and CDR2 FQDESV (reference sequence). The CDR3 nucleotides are TGTGCCAGCAGCTTAGGACTAGCATACGAGCAGTACTTC. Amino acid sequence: CASSLGLAYEQYF.

The CDR3 region is CASSLQGLGNTIYF. In DNA form, the CDR3 reads TGTGCCAGTAGTCTACAGGGCCTCGGAAACACCATATATTTT. This chain uses TRBV19 with TRBJ1-3; D possibly corresponds to TRBD1 (6 bases). This CDR3 spans 14 amino acids. The V end was cut by 5 bases, the J end by 4 bases, with 12 bases between. Germline loops: CDR1 LNHDA, CDR2 SQIVND (reference sequence).

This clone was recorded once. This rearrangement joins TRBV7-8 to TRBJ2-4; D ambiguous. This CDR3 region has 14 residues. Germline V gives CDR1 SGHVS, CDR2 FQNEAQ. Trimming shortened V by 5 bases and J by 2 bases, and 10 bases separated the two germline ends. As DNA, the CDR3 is TGTGCCAGCAGCAAGAGTGAGACCAAAAACATTCAGTACTTC. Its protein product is CASSKSETKNIQYF.

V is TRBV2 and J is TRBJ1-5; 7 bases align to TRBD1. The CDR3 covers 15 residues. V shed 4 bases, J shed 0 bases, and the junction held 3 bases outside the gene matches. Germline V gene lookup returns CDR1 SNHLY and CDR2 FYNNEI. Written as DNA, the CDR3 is TGTGCCAGCAGTGGGAGACAGGGTAGCAATCAGCCCCAGCATTTT. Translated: CASSGRQGSNQPQHF. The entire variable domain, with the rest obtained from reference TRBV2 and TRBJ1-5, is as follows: EPEVTQTPSHQVTQMGQEVILRCVPISNHLYFYWYRQILGQKVEFLVSFYNNEISEKSEIFDDQFSVERPDGSNFTLKIRSTKLEDSAMYFCASSGRQGSNQPQHFGDGTRLSIL.

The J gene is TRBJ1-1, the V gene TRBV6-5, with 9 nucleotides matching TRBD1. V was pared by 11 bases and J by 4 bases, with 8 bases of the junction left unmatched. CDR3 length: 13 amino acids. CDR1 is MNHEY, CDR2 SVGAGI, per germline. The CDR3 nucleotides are TGTGCCTGTGTACAGGGGGCGTTCACTGAAGCTTTCTTT. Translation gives CACVQGAFTEAFF.

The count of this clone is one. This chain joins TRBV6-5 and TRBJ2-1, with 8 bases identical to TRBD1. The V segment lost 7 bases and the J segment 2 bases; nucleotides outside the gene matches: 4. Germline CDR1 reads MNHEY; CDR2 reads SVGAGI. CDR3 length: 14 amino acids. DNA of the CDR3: TGTGCCAGCATATCAGGGGGCCCCTACAATGAGCAGTTCTTC. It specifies CASISGGPYNEQFF.

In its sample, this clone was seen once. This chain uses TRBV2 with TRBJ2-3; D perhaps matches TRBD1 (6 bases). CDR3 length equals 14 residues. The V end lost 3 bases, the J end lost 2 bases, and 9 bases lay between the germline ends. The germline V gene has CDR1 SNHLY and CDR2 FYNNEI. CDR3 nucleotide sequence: TGTGCCAGCAGTGAGGACAGTGTCACAGATACGCAGTATTTT. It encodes CASSEDSVTDTQYF.

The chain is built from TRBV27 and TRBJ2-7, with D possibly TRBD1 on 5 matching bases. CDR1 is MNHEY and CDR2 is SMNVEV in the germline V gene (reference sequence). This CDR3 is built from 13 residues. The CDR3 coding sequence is TGTGCCAGCAGTTTATCGAAAGGGGCCCAGGTGGAAGTC. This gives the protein CASSLSKGAQVEV.

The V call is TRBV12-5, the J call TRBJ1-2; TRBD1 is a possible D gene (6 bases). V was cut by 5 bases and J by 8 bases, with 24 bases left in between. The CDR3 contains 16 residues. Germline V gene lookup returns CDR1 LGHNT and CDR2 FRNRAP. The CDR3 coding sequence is TGTGCTAGTGGTCCCTACCCCACACAGGGTTTGGGAGGCTACACCTTC. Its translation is CASGPYPTQGLGGYTF.

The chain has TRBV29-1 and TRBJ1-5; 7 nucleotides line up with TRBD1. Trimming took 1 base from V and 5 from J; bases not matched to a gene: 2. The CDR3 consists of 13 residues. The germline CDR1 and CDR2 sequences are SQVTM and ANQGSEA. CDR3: CSVEVRGDQPQHF. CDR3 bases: TGCAGCGTTGAAGTCAGGGGGGATCAGCCCCAGCATTTT.

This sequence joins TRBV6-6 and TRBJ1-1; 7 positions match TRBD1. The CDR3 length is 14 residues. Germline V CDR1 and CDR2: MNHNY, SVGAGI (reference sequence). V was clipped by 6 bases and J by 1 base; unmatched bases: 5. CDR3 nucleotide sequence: TGTGCCAGCAGGGACAGGTCTTCGAACACTGAAGCTTTCTTT. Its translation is CASRDRSSNTEAFF.

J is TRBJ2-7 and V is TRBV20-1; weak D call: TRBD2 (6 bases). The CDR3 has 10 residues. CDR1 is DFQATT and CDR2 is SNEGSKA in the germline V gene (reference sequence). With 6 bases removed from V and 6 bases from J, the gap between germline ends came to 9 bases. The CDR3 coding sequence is TGCAGTGCGGGGGGAGGCGAGCAGTACTTC. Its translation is CSAGGGEQYF.

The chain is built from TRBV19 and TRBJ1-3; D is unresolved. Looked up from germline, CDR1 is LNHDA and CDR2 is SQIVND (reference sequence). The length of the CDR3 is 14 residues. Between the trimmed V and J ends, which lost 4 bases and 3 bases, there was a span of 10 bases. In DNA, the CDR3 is TGTGCCAGTAGTACTGATCTAAGTGGAAACACCATATATTTT. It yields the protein CASSTDLSGNTIYF.

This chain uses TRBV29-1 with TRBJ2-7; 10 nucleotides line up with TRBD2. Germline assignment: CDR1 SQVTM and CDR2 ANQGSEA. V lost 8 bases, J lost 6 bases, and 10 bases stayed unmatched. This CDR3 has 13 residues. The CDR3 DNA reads TGCAGCACAGCGGGGGGGTTTGCGGGCGAGCAGTACTTC. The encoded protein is CSTAGGFAGEQYF.

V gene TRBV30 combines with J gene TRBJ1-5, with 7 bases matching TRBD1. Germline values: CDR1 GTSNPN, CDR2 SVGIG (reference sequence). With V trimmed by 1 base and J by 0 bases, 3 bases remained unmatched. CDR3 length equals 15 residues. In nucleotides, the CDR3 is TGTGCCTGGAGTGGGGACAGTTATAGCAATCAGCCCCAGCATTTT. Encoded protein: CAWSGDSYSNQPQHF.

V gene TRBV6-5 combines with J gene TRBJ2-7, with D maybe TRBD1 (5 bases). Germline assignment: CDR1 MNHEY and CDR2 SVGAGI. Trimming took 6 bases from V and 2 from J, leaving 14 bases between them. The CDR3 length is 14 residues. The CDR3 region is CASRMAGSAYEQYF. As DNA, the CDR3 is TGTGCCAGCAGAATGGCAGGGTCGGCCTACGAGCAGTACTTC.

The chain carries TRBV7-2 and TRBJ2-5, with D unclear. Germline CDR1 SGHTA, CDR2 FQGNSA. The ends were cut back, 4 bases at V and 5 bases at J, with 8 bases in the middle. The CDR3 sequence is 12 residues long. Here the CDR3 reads CASSSAAETQYF. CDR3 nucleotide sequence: TGTGCCAGCAGCTCCGCGGCCGAGACCCAGTACTTC.